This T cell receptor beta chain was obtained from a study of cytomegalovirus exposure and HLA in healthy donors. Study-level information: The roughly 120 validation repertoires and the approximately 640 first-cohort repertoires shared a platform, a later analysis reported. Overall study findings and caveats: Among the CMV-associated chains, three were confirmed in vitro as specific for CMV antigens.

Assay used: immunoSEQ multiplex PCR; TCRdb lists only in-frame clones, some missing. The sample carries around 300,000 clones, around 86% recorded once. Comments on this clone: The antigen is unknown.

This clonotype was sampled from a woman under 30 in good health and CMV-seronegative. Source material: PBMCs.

DNA for the CDR3: TGCGCCAGCAGCTTATCTAGCGGGAGCCTTCTCTGGGCCAACGTCCTGACTTTC. It is translated as CASSLSSGSLLWANVLTF. This chain joins TRBV5-1 and TRBJ2-6, with 10 bases identical to TRBD2. CDR3 size: 18 residues. Germline V CDR1 and CDR2: SGHRS, YFSETQ. Trimming removed 2 bases from V and 5 bases from J; junction bases left unmatched: 10.